Listed below are T cell receptor beta chains from one sample, sequenced in a study of T cell changes during pregnancy in multiple sclerosis. Assay: immunoSEQ multiplex PCR; the TCRdb copy retains only in-frame clones and omits some. The table records about 69,000 clones, 90% to 95% of them present only once. The sample was CD4+ T cells from peripheral blood mononuclear cells, taken in the third trimester of pregnancy. The receptors stem from a female donor in good health, enrolled as a control in a pregnancy study. Each CDR3 is given with its conserved first and last residue. The D gene is left open where the match is weak. Size is stated for part of the rows, as once, few or many counts, or as a class when the clone is expanded.

CDR3: CASRGRGEGRDTF
DNA: TGTGCCAGCAGGGGCAGGGGTGAGGGCCGGGACACCTTC
D: -
size: -
V: TRBV6-6
J: TRBJ1-2

CDR3: CASSHSGSYPFGELFF
DNA: TGTGCCAGCAGCCACTCCGGGTCTTACCCCTTCGGGGAGCTGTTTTTT
D: -
size: -
V: TRBV7-2
J: TRBJ2-2

CDR3: CASSLRQENTDTQYF
DNA: TGTGCCAGCAGTTTGCGACAGGAGAACACAGATACGCAGTATTTT
D: -
size: -
V: TRBV27
J: TRBJ2-3

CDR3: CASSSPGLKNTEAFF
DNA: TGTGCCAGCAGCTCCCCGGGACTCAAGAACACTGAAGCTTTCTTT
D: -
size: -
V: TRBV7-9
J: TRBJ1-1

CDR3: CASSLESGLAYEQYF
DNA: TGTGCCAGCAGCTTAGAGTCCGGTTTAGCCTACGAGCAGTACTTC
D: -
size: -
V: TRBV7-9
J: TRBJ2-7

CDR3: CASSGRRENQPQHF
DNA: TGTGCCAGCAGTGGGCGAAGGGAGAATCAGCCCCAGCATTTT
D: -
size: -
V: TRBV6-1
J: TRBJ1-5

CDR3: CASSERGANGYTF
DNA: TGTGCCAGCAGTGAACGGGGGGCGAACGGCTACACCTTC
D: -
size: few
V: TRBV25-1
J: TRBJ1-2

CDR3: CASSLEGGGVPRETQYF
DNA: TGTGCCAGCAGCTTGGAAGGCGGGGGGGTCCCAAGAGAGACCCAGTACTTC
D: TRBD2
size: -
V: TRBV5-5
J: TRBJ2-5

CDR3: CASSLSTGKLGTEAFF
DNA: TGTGCCAGCAGCTTAAGTACAGGGAAATTAGGCACTGAAGCTTTCTTT
D: -
size: -
V: TRBV7-2
J: TRBJ1-1

CDR3: CASISAGNTIYF
DNA: TGTGCCAGTATATCGGCTGGAAACACCATATATTTT
D: -
size: -
V: TRBV19
J: TRBJ1-3

CDR3: CASSITRDLGSYTF
DNA: TGTGCCAGTAGTATAACGCGGGACTTAGGGAGCTACACCTTC
D: -
size: -
V: TRBV19
J: TRBJ1-2

CDR3: CASSLEGRAGITYEQYF
DNA: TGCGCCAGCAGCTTGGAGGGGCGAGCGGGGATTACCTACGAGCAGTACTTC
D: TRBD2
size: -
V: TRBV5-1
J: TRBJ2-7

CDR3: CASSFGTSQETQYF
DNA: TGCGCCAGCAGCTTCGGGACATCGCAAGAGACCCAGTACTTC
D: -
size: -
V: TRBV5-1
J: TRBJ2-5

CDR3: CAWSREATTQYF
DNA: TGTGCCTGGAGTCGGGAGGCGACTACGCAGTATTTT
D: TRBD2
size: -
V: TRBV30
J: TRBJ2-3

CDR3: CASSTPGTGLYEQYF
DNA: TGTGCCAGCAGCACTCCCGGGACAGGGCTCTACGAGCAGTACTTC
D: TRBD1
size: -
V: TRBV5-4
J: TRBJ2-7

CDR3: CAWSVSYNSPLHF
DNA: TGTGCCTGGAGCGTCAGCTATAATTCACCCCTCCACTTT
D: -
size: -
V: TRBV30
J: TRBJ1-6

CDR3: CASSVSNRNTGELFF
DNA: TGTGCCAGCAGCGTCAGCAACAGGAACACCGGGGAGCTGTTTTTT
D: -
size: -
V: TRBV9
J: TRBJ2-2

CDR3: CASSIDRTGEAFF
DNA: TGCGCCAGCAGCATAGACAGGACGGGTGAAGCTTTCTTT
D: -
size: -
V: TRBV5-1
J: TRBJ1-1

CDR3: CASSQVKGAAEGYTF
DNA: TGCGCCAGCAGCCAAGTCAAGGGGGCGGCTGAAGGCTACACCTTC
D: TRBD1
size: -
V: TRBV4-1
J: TRBJ1-2

CDR3: CASSVGASGGGTDTQYF
DNA: TGTGCCAGCAGCGTAGGTGCTAGCGGGGGAGGCACAGATACGCAGTATTTT
D: TRBD2
size: -
V: TRBV9
J: TRBJ2-3

CDR3: CASSPWERELFF
DNA: TGTGCCAGCTCACCATGGGAGCGGGAGCTGTTTTTT
D: -
size: once
V: TRBV18
J: TRBJ2-2

CDR3: CASSQDYQETQYF
DNA: TGTGCCAGCAGCCAGGACTATCAAGAGACCCAGTACTTC
D: -
size: -
V: TRBV7-2
J: TRBJ2-5

CDR3: CASSSYGGYGYTF
DNA: TGTGCCAGCAGCTCTTACGGGGGGTATGGCTACACCTTC
D: -
size: -
V: TRBV11-1
J: TRBJ1-2

CDR3: CASSLSLYPEKLFF
DNA: TGTGCCAGCAGTTTAAGCCTTTATCCAGAAAAACTGTTTTTT
D: -
size: -
V: TRBV27
J: TRBJ1-4

CDR3: CASRPGAAYEQYF
DNA: TGTGCCTCTCGCCCAGGGGCGGCCTACGAGCAGTACTTC
D: -
size: -
V: TRBV30
J: TRBJ2-7

CDR3: CASSVDAGVYEQYF
DNA: TGTGCCAGCAGCGTAGATGCCGGAGTCTACGAGCAGTACTTC
D: -
size: -
V: TRBV9
J: TRBJ2-7

CDR3: CASRVAGASYNEQFF
DNA: TGTGCCAGCAGAGTAGCGGGGGCCTCCTACAATGAGCAGTTCTTC
D: TRBD2
size: -
V: TRBV11-2
J: TRBJ2-1

CDR3: CASRTGNLNTEAFF
DNA: TGTGCCAGCAGGACCGGGAACCTGAACACTGAAGCTTTCTTT
D: -
size: -
V: TRBV25-1
J: TRBJ1-1

CDR3: CASRQGALGEKLFF
DNA: TGTGCCAGTAGACAGGGGGCCCTTGGGGAAAAACTGTTTTTT
D: TRBD1
size: -
V: TRBV19
J: TRBJ1-4

CDR3: CASSARDIQETQYF
DNA: TGTGCCAGTAGTGCCCGGGACATCCAAGAGACCCAGTACTTC
D: -
size: once
V: TRBV19
J: TRBJ2-5

CDR3: CASSQTTGTDEQYF
DNA: TGCGCCAGCAGCCAAACGACAGGCACTGACGAGCAGTACTTC
D: -
size: -
V: TRBV5-1
J: TRBJ2-7

CDR3: CASSLATAGTGELFF
DNA: TGTGCCAGCAGTTTAGCGACTGCGGGAACCGGGGAGCTGTTTTTT
D: -
size: -
V: TRBV7-8
J: TRBJ2-2

CDR3: CASSPLGAGQPQHF
DNA: TGTGCCAGCTCACCTCTGGGGGCCGGTCAGCCCCAGCATTTT
D: -
size: -
V: TRBV18
J: TRBJ1-5

CDR3: CASSLLGQGINEQYF
DNA: TGTGCCAGCAGCTTATTGGGACAGGGTATCAACGAGCAGTACTTC
D: TRBD1
size: -
V: TRBV7-2
J: TRBJ2-7

CDR3: CASSPRRGFTNYGYTF
DNA: TGTGCCAGCAGCCCTCGGCGGGGGTTCACTAACTATGGCTACACCTTC
D: -
size: -
V: TRBV14
J: TRBJ1-2

CDR3: CASSWTFGNTIYF
DNA: TGTGCCAGCAGCTGGACTTTTGGAAACACCATATATTTT
D: -
size: -
V: TRBV11-3
J: TRBJ1-3

CDR3: CASSSTRTSGGREQYF
DNA: TGCGCCAGCAGCAGCACCCGGACTAGCGGGGGGCGAGAGCAGTACTTC
D: TRBD2
size: -
V: TRBV5-1
J: TRBJ2-7

CDR3: CASSQDRVLNTEAFF
DNA: TGTGCCAGCAGCCAAGACAGGGTGCTGAACACTGAAGCTTTCTTT
D: -
size: -
V: TRBV14
J: TRBJ1-1